The 13 T cell receptor beta chains below were found in one sample sequenced in a study of CD8 T cells in ankylosing spondylitis. Regarding the study as a whole: For ankylosing spondylitis blood, a TCR beta motif of 7 or 8 highly homologous variants appeared characteristic.

These receptors' antigens are unknown. MiXCR, run by TCRdb on the 5' RACE reads, gives a single entry per CDR3 protein. The data hold 700,000 to 1,000,000 distinct CDR3 sequences, with 10% to 15% observed a single time. The sequencing sample was made of blood, either unsorted or a sorted T cell fraction (not recorded which). These receptors originate from a male donor with ankylosing spondylitis.

The J gene is TRBJ2-7, the V gene TRBV10-2; D is undetermined. CDR3 length equals 13 residues. Trimming shortened V by 3 bases and J by 5 bases, and 11 bases separated the two germline ends. The germline gives CDR1 WSHSY, CDR2 SAAADI. CDR3 amino acids: CASSETIFHEQYF. The CDR3 DNA is TGCGCCAGCAGTGAAACAATCTTCCACGAGCAGTACTTC.

This sequence joins TRBV28 and TRBJ1-2; D unclear. The V end was cut by 3 bases, the J end by 4 bases, with 12 bases between. Germline lookup yields CDR1 MDHEN and CDR2 SYDVKM. The CDR3 totals 14 residues. The CDR3 region is CASSFGWKIYGYTF. The CDR3 coding sequence is TGTGCCAGCAGTTTCGGGTGGAAAATCTATGGCTACACCTTC.

This chain links TRBV3-1 with TRBJ1-2; possible D gene TRBD1, 6 bases. Germline loops: CDR1 LGHDT, CDR2 YNNKEL (reference sequence). V shed 6 bases and J shed 0 bases, with 14 bases lying between them. This CDR3 has 15 amino acids. CDR3 in amino acids: CASSLGGAPNYGYTF. The CDR3 DNA reads as TGTGCCAGCAGTCTAGGGGGTGCGCCTAACTATGGCTACACCTTC.

J is TRBJ2-3 and V is TRBV18; D is undetermined. V was cut by 6 bases and J by 6 bases, with 13 bases left in between. The CDR3 contains 13 residues. CDR1 and CDR2 (germline): KGHSH, LQKENI. CDR3 nucleotide sequence: TGTGCCAGCTCCCCAGTCCCCGCTGATACGCAGTATTTT. This codes for CASSPVPADTQYF.

This clonotype was detected a few times. This chain uses TRBV7-2 with TRBJ1-2; D gene uncertain. Trimming stripped 1 base from V and 2 bases from J, with 11 bases between. CDR3 length: 15 amino acids. Germline V CDR1 and CDR2: SGHTA, FQGNSA. In nucleotides, the CDR3 is TGTGCCAGCAGCTTAGGACCGAGTCGGAACTATGGCTACACCTTC. Its protein is CASSLGPSRNYGYTF.

This chain uses TRBV29-1 with TRBJ1-4, with D maybe TRBD1 (6 bases). Germline values: CDR1 SQVTM, CDR2 ANQGSEA. Deletions cut 5 bases from V and 0 bases from J, with 10 bases between. The CDR3 is 14 residues long. CDR3 region: CSVTRGATNEKLFF. In DNA, the CDR3 is TGCAGCGTTACCAGGGGTGCAACTAATGAAAAACTGTTTTTT.

Only a few counts were recorded for this clonotype. The chain is built from TRBV7-8 and TRBJ1-5, with 9 nucleotides matching TRBD1. Germline trimming cut 5 bases from V and 2 bases from J; bases unmatched to any gene: 13. The CDR3 sequence is 18 residues long. The germline gives CDR1 SGHVS, CDR2 FQNEAQ. CDR3 loop: CASSPRDRVFGGNQPQHF. The CDR3 nucleotides read TGTGCCAGCAGCCCGCGGGACAGGGTATTTGGAGGCAATCAGCCCCAGCATTTT.

This clonotype was counted between two and nine times. The rearrangement links TRBV5-1 to TRBJ1-3; D is perhaps TRBD1 (5 bases). In germline, CDR1 is SGHRS, CDR2 YFSETQ. Trimming removed 4 bases from V and 0 bases from J, with 14 bases in between. CDR3 length equals 16 residues. The CDR3 here is CASSASGTASGNTIYF. CDR3 bases: TGCGCCAGCAGCGCCTCCGGGACGGCCTCTGGAAACACCATATATTTT. The entire variable domain, with the rest obtained from reference TRBV5-1 and TRBJ1-3, is as follows: KAGVTQTPRYLIKTRGQQVTLSCSPISGHRSVSWYQQTPGQGLQFLFEYFSETQRNKGNFPGRFSGRQFSNSRSEMNVSTLELGDSALYLCASSASGTASGNTIYFGEGSWLTVV.

This chain links TRBV6-1 with TRBJ1-1, with D unresolved. CDR3 length: 14 residues. V lost 7 bases and J lost 4, with 16 bases in between. CDR1 MNHNS and CDR2 SASEGT come from the germline V gene. The CDR3 here is CASIEWERPTEAFF. CDR3 in DNA: TGTGCCAGCATAGAATGGGAACGGCCCACTGAAGCTTTCTTT.

This clonotype was seen a few times. The chain joins TRBV5-1 to TRBJ2-5; D gene ambiguous. V lost 1 base and J lost 1, with 8 bases in between. This CDR3 region has 14 residues. Germline values: CDR1 SGHRS, CDR2 YFSETQ. CDR3 loop: CASSLLRSQETQYF. The CDR3 region has the DNA TGCGCCAGCAGCTTGCTCAGATCCCAAGAGACCCAGTACTTC. The whole variable domain, remainder taken from reference TRBV5-1 and TRBJ2-5, is KAGVTQTPRYLIKTRGQQVTLSCSPISGHRSVSWYQQTPGQGLQFLFEYFSETQRNKGNFPGRFSGRQFSNSRSEMNVSTLELGDSALYLCASSLLRSQETQYFGPGTRLLVL.

This clonotype was detected a few times. This sequence joins TRBV29-1 and TRBJ1-6; maybe TRBD1 (5 bases). CDR3 length equals 13 residues. Trimming pared 7 bases from V and 8 bases from J, leaving 15 bases between. The V gene's germline CDR1 is SQVTM and CDR2 ANQGSEA. CDR3 nucleotide sequence: TGCAGCGCCCGGGGGGGGGTCGATTCACCCCTCCACTTT. It encodes CSARGGVDSPLHF.

This clonotype was counted a few times. The gene calls are TRBV5-4 and TRBJ2-1, with 8 bases that match TRBD1. Looked up from germline, CDR1 is SGHNT and CDR2 is YYREEE (reference sequence). The CDR3 has 13 amino acids. V lost 5 bases to trimming and J lost 7 bases; unmatched junction nucleotides: 5. CDR3: CASRRTGMNEQFF. DNA of the CDR3: TGTGCCAGCAGAAGGACAGGGATGAATGAGCAGTTCTTC.

This clonotype has at least ten counts. The chain recombines TRBV20-1 with TRBJ2-1; D gene uncertain. This CDR3 is built from 14 residues. CDR1 is DFQATT, CDR2 SNEGSKA, per germline (reference sequence). Between the trimmed V and J ends, which lost 3 bases and 3 bases, there was a span of 12 bases. Here the CDR3 DNA reads TGCAGTGCTAGCGGCCTTGGAAGCTACAATGAGCAGTTCTTC. This encodes CSASGLGSYNEQFF.